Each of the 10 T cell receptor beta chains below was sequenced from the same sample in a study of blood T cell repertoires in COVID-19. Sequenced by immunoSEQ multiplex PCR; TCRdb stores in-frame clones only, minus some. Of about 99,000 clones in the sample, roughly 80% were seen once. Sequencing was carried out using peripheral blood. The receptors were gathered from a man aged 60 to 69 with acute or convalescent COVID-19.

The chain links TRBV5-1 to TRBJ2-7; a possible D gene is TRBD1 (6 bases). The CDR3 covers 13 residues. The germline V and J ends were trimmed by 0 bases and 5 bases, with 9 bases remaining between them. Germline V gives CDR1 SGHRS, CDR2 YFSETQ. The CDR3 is CASSLGTANEQYF. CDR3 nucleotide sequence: TGCGCCAGCAGCTTGGGGACAGCCAACGAGCAGTACTTC.

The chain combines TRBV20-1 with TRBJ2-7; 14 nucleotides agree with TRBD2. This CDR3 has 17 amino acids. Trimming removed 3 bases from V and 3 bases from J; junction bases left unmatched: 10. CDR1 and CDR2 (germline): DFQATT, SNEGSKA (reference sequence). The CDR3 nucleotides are TGCAGTGCTAGTGGGACTAGCGGGAGCCCCCGAAACTACGAGCAGTACTTC. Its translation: CSASGTSGSPRNYEQYF.

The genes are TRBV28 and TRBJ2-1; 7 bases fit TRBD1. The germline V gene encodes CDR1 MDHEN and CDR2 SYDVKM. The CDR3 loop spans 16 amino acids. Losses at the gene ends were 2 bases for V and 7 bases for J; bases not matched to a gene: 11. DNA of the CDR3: TGTGCCAGCAGTTTACCTACGACAGGGATTGGTAATGAGCAGTTCTTC. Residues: CASSLPTTGIGNEQFF.

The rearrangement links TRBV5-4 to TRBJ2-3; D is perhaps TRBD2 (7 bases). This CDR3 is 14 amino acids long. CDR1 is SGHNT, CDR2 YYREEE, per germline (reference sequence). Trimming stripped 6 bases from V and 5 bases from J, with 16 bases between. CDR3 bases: TGTGCCAGCACCTCCGGGGGGCGGGTAGATACGCAGTATTTT. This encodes CASTSGGRVDTQYF.

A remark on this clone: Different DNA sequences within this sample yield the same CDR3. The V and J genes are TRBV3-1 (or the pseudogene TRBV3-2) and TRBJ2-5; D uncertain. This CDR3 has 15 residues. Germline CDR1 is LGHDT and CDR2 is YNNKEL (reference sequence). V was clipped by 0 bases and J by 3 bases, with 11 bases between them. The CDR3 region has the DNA TGTGCCAGCAGCCAAGATACCCGTCGGGAAGAGACCCAGTACTTC. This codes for CASSQDTRREETQYF.

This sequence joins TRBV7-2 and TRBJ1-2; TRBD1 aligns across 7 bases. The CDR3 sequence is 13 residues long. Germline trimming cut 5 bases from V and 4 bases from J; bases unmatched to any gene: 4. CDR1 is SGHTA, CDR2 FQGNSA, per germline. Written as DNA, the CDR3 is TGTGCCAGCAGCCAGGGACAGTTCTATGGCTACACCTTC. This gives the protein CASSQGQFYGYTF.

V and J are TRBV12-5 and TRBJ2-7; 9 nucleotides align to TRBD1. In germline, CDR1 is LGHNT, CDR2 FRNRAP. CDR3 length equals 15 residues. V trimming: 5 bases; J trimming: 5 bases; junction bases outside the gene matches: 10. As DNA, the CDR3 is TGTGCTAGTGGTCCCCGGACAGGGGCGCAACACGAGCAGTACTTC. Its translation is CASGPRTGAQHEQYF.

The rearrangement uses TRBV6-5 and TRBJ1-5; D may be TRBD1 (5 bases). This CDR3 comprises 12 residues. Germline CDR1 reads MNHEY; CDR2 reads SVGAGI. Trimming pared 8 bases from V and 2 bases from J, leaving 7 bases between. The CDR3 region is CASGGGNQPQHF. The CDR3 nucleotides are TGTGCCAGCGGAGGGGGCAATCAGCCCCAGCATTTT.

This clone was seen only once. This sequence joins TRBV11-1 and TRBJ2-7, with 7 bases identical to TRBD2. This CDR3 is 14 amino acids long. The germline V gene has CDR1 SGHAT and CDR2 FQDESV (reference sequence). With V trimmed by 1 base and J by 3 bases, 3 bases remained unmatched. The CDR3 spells CASSLVWTSYEQYF. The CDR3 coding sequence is TGTGCCAGCAGCTTAGTTTGGACTAGCTACGAGCAGTACTTC.

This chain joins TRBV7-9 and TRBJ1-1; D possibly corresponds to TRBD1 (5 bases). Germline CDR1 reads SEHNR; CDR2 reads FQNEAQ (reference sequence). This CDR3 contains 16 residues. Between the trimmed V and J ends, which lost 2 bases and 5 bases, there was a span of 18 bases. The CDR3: CASSLFGRAGRTEAFF. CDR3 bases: TGTGCCAGCAGCTTATTCGGTCGGGCAGGGCGGACTGAAGCTTTCTTT.